This record concerns one T cell receptor (beta chain) sequence. What antigen it recognizes has not been identified. No per-base quality is available; no much larger clone lies one base away. Different DNA sequences within this sample yield the same CDR3. The sample belongs to a study of T cells after somatic rescue of genetic block (dated by TCRdb to 2020 to 2022). About the full investigation: The study assessed how robust, over the long term, a T-cell system was when the system had developed through somatic rescue of a genetic block in T-cell development.

The CDR3 sequence holds 12 residues, the cysteine and phenylalanine included. Only CDR3 DNA is held: 36 bases, read in frame from base 1. Looking up the germline V gene yields CDR1 SGHRS and CDR2 YFSETQ. V is pared back by 0 bases and J by 2 bases, with 3 bases lying between the germline termini. The library was obtained by the immunoSEQ multiplex PCR assay. TCRdb retrieved this table from immuneACCESS and kept in-frame rearrangements only. Not all clones are present; in checked studies, unresolved V genes account for under half, and no reason is known for the remainder. The sample profile shows 110,000 or so clones; 75% to 95% of them were found once. More than 1.4% of the sample belongs to the ten largest clones.

Material for sequencing was peripheral blood mononuclear cells (PBMCs). The source is a woman aged 18-29 years. This receptor chain uses TRBV5-1 and TRBJ2-7, with the D segment identity uncertain. DNA sequence: TGCGCCAGCAGCTTGGGGGCCTACGAGCAGTACTTC. Translated, it reads CASSLGAYEQYF.